This TCR beta chain was sequenced for a study of T cell responses to AZD1222 COVID-19 vaccine. Study-wide findings and caveats: Nearly half of spike-specific TCRs reportedly go after variant regions that carry no mutations. Among AZD1222 vaccinees, only five or six were seropositive at baseline. CD4 TCRs associated with vaccination spanned spike, dominating at 160-218 and 743-854. Vaccination with two AZD1222 doses was followed by a rise in Spike-specific TCR breadth and depth.

Germline V lookup: CDR1 SNHLY, CDR2 FYNNEI. The CDR3 consists of 13 residues. V shed 7 bases and J shed 7 bases, with 11 bases lying between them. Turning to this clone: Its specificity is not known.

Sequencing used immunoSEQ multiplex PCR; TCRdb keeps in-frame clones, though not all of them. The sample has some 120,000 clones; roughly 85% are singletons. Material: peripheral blood, obtained on day 0 of MenACWY control vaccination. This TCR was recovered from an adult in good health. The V call is TRBV2, the J call TRBJ1-6, with D tentatively TRBD1 (6 bases). In nucleotides, the CDR3 is TGTGCCAGCACCAGACAGGAGAATTCACCCCTCCACTTT. Residues: CASTRQENSPLHF.